The source of this T cell receptor (beta chain) is a study of sequential checkpoint blockade in melanoma. The method was immunoSEQ multiplex PCR; TCRdb's version includes in-frame clones alone and lacks a portion of them. Altogether under 15,000 clones are present, over 75% being singletons, with the ten largest covering approximately 7.3%. Germline-derived CDR1 and CDR2 are SEHNR and FQNEAQ (reference sequence). Unmatched junction bases numbered 4, after V lost 1 base and J lost 6 bases. The CDR3 loop spans 14 amino acids. Treatment described: randomized to nivolumab then ipilimumab (arm A) or the reverse (arm B). Patients had received no earlier DNA-damaging chemotherapy. Live CD3+CD8+ CD19− CD56− cells were sorted from PBMCs.

The TCR was taken from a human donor with melanoma. Sequences were derived from CD8+ T cells sorted from blood (inferred from file names), sampled from a patient given nivolumab and ipilimumab in sequence. V and J are TRBV7-9 and TRBJ2-7, with TRBD1 matching 9 bases. CDR3 bases: TGTGCCAGCAGCTTAGGCAACAGGGGGCGCGAGCAGTACTTC. Its translation: CASSLGNRGREQYF.